This TCR beta chain was observed in a study of Ad26.COV2.S vaccination and SARS-CoV-2 variants. Study-wide context: This donor came from the COV1001 trial of Ad26.COV2.S. Donor got 5x10^10 or 1x10^11 viral particles of Ad26.COV2.S.

The sample's treatment: around 19 received Ad26.COV2.S at low or high dose, single or two shots; roughly 5 received placebo; per-sample allocation not given. Samples came from day 63 after the first vaccine or placebo injection. As its vector, the vaccine had Ad26, which expressed Wuhan-strain SARS-CoV-2 spike. General study points: Vaccinees and placebo recipients showed similar non-spike TCR breadth.

Points on this clone: Its target is unknown.

Libraries were prepared by immunoSEQ multiplex PCR; TCRdb keeps only in-frame clonotypes and omits some of them. The table includes roughly 350,000 clones, approximately 86% detected once. Per the germline V gene, CDR1 is KGHDR and CDR2 is SFDVKD. The length of the CDR3 is 16 residues. J gave up 7 bases and V 4 bases, and 8 bases lay outside the gene matches. The chain has TRBV24-1 and TRBJ2-1; 11 bases are a match to TRBD2. This material consisted of peripheral blood, taken in a trial of Ad26.COV2.S vaccine versus placebo. The TCR sequence derives from a person between 18 and 59 years old who received the Ad26.COV2.S COVID-19 vaccine or a placebo. CDR3 nucleotides: TGTGCCACCAGTGAATTCCTAGCGGGAGGACGGAATGAGCAGTTCTTC. Translated, it gives CATSEFLAGGRNEQFF.